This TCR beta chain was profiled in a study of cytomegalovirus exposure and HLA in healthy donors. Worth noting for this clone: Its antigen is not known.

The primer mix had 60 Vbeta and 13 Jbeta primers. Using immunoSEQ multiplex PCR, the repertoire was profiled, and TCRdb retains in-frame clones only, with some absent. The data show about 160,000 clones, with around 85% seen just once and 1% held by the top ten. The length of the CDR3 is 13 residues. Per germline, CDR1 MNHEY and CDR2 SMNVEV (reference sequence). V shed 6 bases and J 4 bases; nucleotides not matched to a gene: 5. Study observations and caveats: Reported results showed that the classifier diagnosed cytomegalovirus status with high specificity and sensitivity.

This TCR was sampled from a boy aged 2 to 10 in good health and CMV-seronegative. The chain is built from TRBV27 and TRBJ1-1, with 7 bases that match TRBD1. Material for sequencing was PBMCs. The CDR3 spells CASSTGVGTEAFF. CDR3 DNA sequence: TGTGCCAGCAGCACAGGGGTCGGCACTGAAGCTTTCTTT.